This T cell receptor (beta chain) stems from a study of blood T cells in healthy people across ages. CDR3 length: 17 amino acids. Combining a sample-barcoded 5' primer with a J-beta primer mix, a second PCR ran for about 7 to 11 cycles. TCRdb analysed the 5' RACE reads with MiXCR anew, one entry per CDR3 protein. This sample has around 870,000 distinct CDR3 sequences, with about 30% found just once. Ranging in age from about 6 to 100, the donors were healthy Caucasian individuals from Russia. Specimen: blood. The genes are TRBV21-1 and TRBJ2-3; TRBD1 is the table's D call, not checked against the DNA. TRBV21-1 is a pseudogene locus. The source of this sequence is a woman of 80 years or more in good health. Written as DNA, the CDR3 is TGTGCCAGCGGAGGGACCCTGAGACAGGGGAAAGAAGATACGCAGTATTTT. It yields the protein CASGGTLRQGKEDTQYF.